Listed here are 26 T cell receptor beta chains from one sample, sequenced in a study of T cells in Graves' hyperthyroidism and ophthalmopathy. The source material, RNA transcripts, was used to amplify TCR beta CDR3 regions. First-round RT-PCR with HTBI primers amplified the TCR CDR3 region. TCRdb reanalysed the multiplex PCR reads using MiXCR and keeps one entry per CDR3 protein. This table has 380,000 or so distinct CDR3 sequences, approximately 19% appearing once. Sequencing used blood. These receptors came from a woman aged 18-29 years with Graves' hyperthyroidism.

This clonotype was seen at least ten times. CDR3 residues: CATTGTGANVLTF. The CDR3 region has the DNA TGTGCCACCACAGGGACTGGGGCCAACGTCCTGACTTTC. V usage is TRBV19 and J usage is TRBJ2-6, with a weak D call TRBD1 (6 bases). Germline CDR1 reads LNHDA; CDR2 reads SQIVND (reference sequence). V lost 10 bases and J 2 bases, leaving 9 bases between the germline ends. The CDR3 runs 13 residues.

The chain combines TRBV19 with TRBJ2-2; the D gene is possibly TRBD2 (5 bases). V dropped 3 bases and J dropped 5 bases, with 10 bases sitting between them. The CDR3 totals 14 residues. Germline values: CDR1 LNHDA, CDR2 SQIVND (reference sequence). This CDR3 reads CASSIKRWTGELFF. The CDR3 DNA reads as TGTGCCAGTAGTATCAAGCGGTGGACCGGGGAGCTGTTTTTT.

This clonotype was seen at least ten times. The CDR3 DNA is TGCAGCGTTGAACTAGAGACCCAGTACTTC. Protein sequence: CSVELETQYF. This chain uses TRBV29-1 with TRBJ2-5, with no clear D. Germline CDR1 and CDR2: SQVTM and ANQGSEA. V lost 2 bases and J 4 bases, leaving 2 bases between the germline ends. The CDR3 is made up of 10 amino acids.

The sample holds many counts of this clonotype. The chain joins TRBV12-3 or TRBV12-4 to TRBJ2-1; D not resolved. The germline V and J ends were trimmed by 4 bases and 5 bases, with 15 bases remaining between them. There are 15 residues in the CDR3. The CDR3 protein is CASSYDTSRHNEQFF. CDR3 DNA: TGTGCCAGCAGTTACGACACTTCAAGGCACAATGAGCAGTTCTTC.

This clonotype was seen at least ten times. The rearrangement joins TRBV2 to TRBJ2-5; 7 bases line up with TRBD1. Trimming took 8 bases from V and 2 from J; bases not matched to a gene: 2. Germline V lookup: CDR1 SNHLY, CDR2 FYNNEI. The CDR3 runs to 12 residues. In DNA form, the CDR3 reads TGTGCCAGCGGGACAGAACAAGAGACCCAGTACTTC. Its translation: CASGTEQETQYF.

Turning to this clonotype: A much larger clonotype is one base distant, so this may be a read error. The CDR3 coding sequence is TGTGCCAGCCTAGGGGCGAACACCGGGGAGCTGTGTTTT. Translating gives CASLGANTGELCF. The rearrangement links TRBV28 to TRBJ2-2, with D perhaps matching TRBD1 or TRBD2 (5 bases each). Germline V lookup: CDR1 MDHEN, CDR2 SYDVKM. The length of the CDR3 is 13 residues.

Comment on this clonotype: This CDR3 is missing its conserved last phenylalanine or tryptophan, likely due to a read error. The DNA is left out, because the CDR3 cannot be placed on it with certainty; the CDR3 is given as TCRdb lists it. The chain couples TRBV30 to TRBJ1-2. Ends included, the CDR3 has 13 residues. Germline loops: CDR1 GTSNPN, CDR2 SVGIG (reference sequence). CDR3: CAWWQVLYYGYSY.

The sample holds many counts of this clonotype. The rearrangement joins TRBV11-1 to TRBJ2-7; 9 nucleotides agree with TRBD1. CDR1 is SGHAT and CDR2 is FQDESV in the germline V gene (reference sequence). The V and J ends lost 5 bases and 3 bases, in that order; junction bases with no gene match: 8. There are 15 residues in the CDR3. CDR3 protein: CASSLSRDRVYEQYF. In DNA form, the CDR3 reads TGTGCCAGCAGCCTCAGCCGGGACAGGGTCTACGAGCAGTACTTC.

There are many counts of this clonotype. V is TRBV20-1 and J is TRBJ2-5, with 11 bases identical to TRBD2. Germline V gene sequence: CDR1 DFQATT, CDR2 SNEGSKA (reference sequence). Trimming took 2 bases from V and 4 from J; bases not matched to a gene: 15. This CDR3 has 18 residues. This CDR3 is CSARFSGGGLGATETQYF. The CDR3 DNA sequence: TGCAGTGCTAGATTTAGCGGGGGGGGACTCGGGGCCACAGAGACCCAGTACTTC.

This clonotype appeared many times. The genes are TRBV6-6 and TRBJ2-5; a weak D match, TRBD2 (5 bases). This CDR3 region has 14 residues. CDR1 and CDR2 from the germline V gene are MNHNY and SVGAGI (reference sequence). V was trimmed by 6 bases and J by 4 bases, leaving 15 bases between them. CDR3 bases: TGTGCCAGCAGCCAATCCTGGCTAGCAGAGACCCAGTACTTC. Amino acids: CASSQSWLAETQYF.

This clonotype was detected ten times or more. The chain links TRBV27 to TRBJ2-5, with 11 bases matching TRBD1. This CDR3 spans 14 amino acids. Germline CDR1 reads MNHEY; CDR2 reads SMNVEV (reference sequence). J gave up 4 bases and V 4 bases, and 2 bases lay outside the gene matches. CDR3 protein: CASSWDRGAETQYF. The DNA of the CDR3 is TGTGCCAGCAGTTGGGACAGGGGGGCAGAGACCCAGTACTTC.

This clonotype was seen repeatedly, ten times or more. This sequence joins TRBV12-3 or TRBV12-4 and TRBJ2-7; the D gene is possibly TRBD1 (5 bases). There are 11 residues in the CDR3. V was pared by 5 bases and J by 6 bases, with 8 bases between. DNA for the CDR3: TGTGCCAGCAGTCAGGGCACCGAGCAGTACTTC. Translated: CASSQGTEQYF.

The rearrangement uses TRBV7-8 and TRBJ1-3; D uncertain. In germline, CDR1 is SGHVS, CDR2 FQNEAQ. The V and J ends lost 5 bases and 3 bases respectively, with 11 bases between them. The CDR3 runs to 14 residues. CDR3 nucleotides: TGTGCCAGCAGCCCCTCCGAACTTGGAAACACCATATATTTT. Its protein is CASSPSELGNTIYF.

The V call is TRBV18, the J call TRBJ2-7, with 12 bases lining up with TRBD1. The CDR3 extends over 14 amino acids. Germline assignment: CDR1 KGHSH and CDR2 LQKENI. J was trimmed by 5 bases and V by 5 bases; bases with no gene match: 4. The CDR3 region has the DNA TGTGCCAGCTCATCAGGGACAGGGGGCAACGAGCAGTACTTC. Protein product: CASSSGTGGNEQYF.

This clonotype was recorded many times. The V gene is TRBV5-1, the J gene TRBJ2-7; 9 bases map to TRBD1. V gave up 5 bases and J gave up 4 bases; unmatched junction bases: 10. Germline V gene lookup returns CDR1 SGHRS and CDR2 YFSETQ. This CDR3 spans 15 amino acids. The CDR3: CASRPKGTGSYEQYF. DNA of the CDR3: TGCGCCAGCAGACCGAAAGGGACAGGGAGTTACGAGCAGTACTTC.

At least ten counts were recorded for this clonotype. The chain is built from TRBV5-1 and TRBJ1-6; TRBD1 agrees at 8 bases. CDR1 and CDR2 (germline): SGHRS, YFSETQ. The CDR3 totals 15 residues. V shed 4 bases, J shed 10 bases, and the junction held 10 bases outside the gene matches. CDR3 bases: TGCGCCAGCAGCATCGGACAGGGAGATAGATCACCCCTCCACTTT. This codes for CASSIGQGDRSPLHF.

This clonotype was found a few times. The J gene is TRBJ1-6, the V gene TRBV12-3 or TRBV12-4; unclear D gene. Trimming stripped 5 bases from V and 7 bases from J, with 12 bases between. The CDR3 extends over 14 amino acids. This CDR3 is CASSEGLGNSPLHF. The CDR3 DNA sequence: TGTGCCAGCAGTGAGGGCCTAGGGAATTCACCCCTCCACTTT.

Many counts were recorded for this clonotype. The chain recombines TRBV24-1 with TRBJ1-5; D is possibly TRBD1 (5 bases). Germline CDR1 and CDR2: KGHDR and SFDVKD. V was clipped by 9 bases and J by 4 bases, with 9 bases between them. The CDR3 sequence is 12 residues long. The DNA of the CDR3 is TGTGCCACCGCGGAGGGGAATCAGCCCCAGCATTTT. As protein: CATAEGNQPQHF.

This clonotype was counted many times. The chain joins TRBV6-1 to TRBJ2-5; no definite D call. In germline, CDR1 is MNHNS, CDR2 SASEGT. There are 12 residues in the CDR3. V lost 6 bases, J lost 9 bases, and 14 bases lay in between. The CDR3 reads CASSYDPWSQYF. The CDR3 DNA is TGTGCCAGCAGCTATGACCCCTGGTCCCAGTACTTC.

This clonotype appeared many times. The chain recombines TRBV9 with TRBJ2-5; the D gene is possibly TRBD1 (5 bases). CDR3 length: 13 amino acids. V lost 4 bases and J lost 4, with 11 bases in between. Per germline, CDR1 SGDLS and CDR2 YYNGEE. CDR3 nucleotides: TGTGCCAGCAGCCACCCCCAGGGAGAGACCCAGTACTTC. Amino acids: CASSHPQGETQYF.

This clonotype was recorded many times. The V call is TRBV12-5, the J call TRBJ1-1; D possibly corresponds to TRBD1 (6 bases). Germline-derived CDR1 and CDR2 are LGHNT and FRNRAP. Trimming took off 1 base at V and 2 bases at J, with 8 bases between the two ends. This CDR3 is 14 amino acids long. The CDR3 bases are TGTGCTAGTGGTTTGGGAGGGACAAACACTGAAGCTTTCTTT. Its protein is CASGLGGTNTEAFF.

This clonotype was seen a few times. The chain couples TRBV7-8 to TRBJ2-2; D gene ambiguous. This CDR3 spans 11 amino acids. Germline values: CDR1 SGHVS, CDR2 FQNEAQ. Trimming took off 8 bases at V and 6 bases at J, with 7 bases between the two ends. DNA for the CDR3: TGTGCCAGCGGACGTGCCGGGGAGCTGTTTTTT. Its translation is CASGRAGELFF.

The chain couples TRBV5-1 to TRBJ2-7; TRBD1 aligns across 11 bases. The CDR3 spans 16 residues. V gave up 4 bases and J gave up 2 bases; unmatched junction bases: 8. Germline V CDR1 and CDR2: SGHRS, YFSETQ. The CDR3 sequence: CASSPTGTGGTYEQYF. In DNA, the CDR3 is TGCGCCAGCAGCCCTACCGGGACAGGGGGGACCTACGAGCAGTACTTC.

The chain has TRBV20-1 and TRBJ2-5; 12 bases agree with TRBD2. CDR3 length: 15 residues. V was pared by 6 bases and J by 5 bases, with 10 bases of the junction left unmatched. Germline V gives CDR1 DFQATT, CDR2 SNEGSKA (reference sequence). This CDR3 reads CSAYPTSGSRETQYF. CDR3 DNA sequence: TGCAGTGCCTACCCGACTAGCGGGAGCAGGGAGACCCAGTACTTC.

The chain links TRBV6-1 to TRBJ1-1; no reliable D call. Trimming pared 8 bases from V and 2 bases from J, leaving 18 bases between. CDR1 is MNHNS and CDR2 is SASEGT in the germline V gene. The CDR3 is 15 residues long. The DNA of the CDR3 is TGTGCCAGCGGCCTCCTTGAACAGCTCAACACTGAAGCTTTCTTT. Protein product: CASGLLEQLNTEAFF.

A note on this clonotype: A much larger clonotype is one base distant, so this may be a read error. DNA for the CDR3: TGTGCCAGCAGCCCTGTGGAGGCTGGAAACACCATATATTTT. Amino acids: CASSPVEAGNTIYF. The chain couples TRBV6-1 to TRBJ1-3; D gene unclear. The CDR3 consists of 14 residues. Germline CDR1 and CDR2: MNHNS and SASEGT. V lost 6 bases and J lost 2, with 11 bases in between.